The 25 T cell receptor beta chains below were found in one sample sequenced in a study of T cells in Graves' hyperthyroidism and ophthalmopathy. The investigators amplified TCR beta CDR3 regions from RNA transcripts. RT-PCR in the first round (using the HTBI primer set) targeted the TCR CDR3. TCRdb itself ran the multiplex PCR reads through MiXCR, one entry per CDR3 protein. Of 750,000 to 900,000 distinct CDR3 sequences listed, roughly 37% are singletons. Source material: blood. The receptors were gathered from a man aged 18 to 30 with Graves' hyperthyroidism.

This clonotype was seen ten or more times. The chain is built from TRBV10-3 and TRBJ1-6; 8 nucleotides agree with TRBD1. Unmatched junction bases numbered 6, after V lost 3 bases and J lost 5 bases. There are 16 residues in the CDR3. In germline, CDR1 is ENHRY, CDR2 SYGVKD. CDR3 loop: CAISDRTGKNNSPLHF. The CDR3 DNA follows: TGTGCCATCAGTGACCGGACAGGGAAGAATAATTCACCCCTCCACTTT.

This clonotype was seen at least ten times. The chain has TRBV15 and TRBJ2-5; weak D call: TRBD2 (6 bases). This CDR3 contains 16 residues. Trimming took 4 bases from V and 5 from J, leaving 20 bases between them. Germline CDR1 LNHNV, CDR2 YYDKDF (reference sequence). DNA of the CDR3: TGTGCCACCAGCAAGTTAGACGGGAGTTTGGGGGAGACCCAGTACTTC. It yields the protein CATSKLDGSLGETQYF.

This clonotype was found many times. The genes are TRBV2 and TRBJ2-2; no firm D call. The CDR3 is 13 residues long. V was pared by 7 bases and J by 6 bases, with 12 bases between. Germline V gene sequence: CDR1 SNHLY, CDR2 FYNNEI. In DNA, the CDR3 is TGTGCCAGCAATCCCGACCGGGCCGGGGAGCTGTTTTTT. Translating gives CASNPDRAGELFF.

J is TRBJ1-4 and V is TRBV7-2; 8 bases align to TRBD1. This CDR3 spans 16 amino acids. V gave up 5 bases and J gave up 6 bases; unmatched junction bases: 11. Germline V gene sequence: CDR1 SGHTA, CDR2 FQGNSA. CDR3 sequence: CASSGGTGFRYEKLFF. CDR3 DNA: TGTGCCAGCAGCGGGGGGACAGGCTTCAGATATGAAAAACTGTTTTTT.

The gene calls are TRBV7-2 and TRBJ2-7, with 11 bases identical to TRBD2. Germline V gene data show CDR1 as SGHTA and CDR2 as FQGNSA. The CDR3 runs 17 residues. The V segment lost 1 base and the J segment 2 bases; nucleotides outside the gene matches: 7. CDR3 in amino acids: CASSLGASGRIPYEQYF. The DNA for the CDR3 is TGTGCCAGCAGCTTAGGCGCTAGCGGGAGGATCCCCTACGAGCAGTACTTC. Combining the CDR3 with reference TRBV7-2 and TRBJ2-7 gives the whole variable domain GAGVSQSPSNKVTEKGKDVELRCDPISGHTALYWYRQSLGQGLEFLIYFQGNSAPDKSGLPSDRFSAERTGGSVSTLTIQRTQQEDSAVYLCASSLGASGRIPYEQYFGPGTRLTVT.

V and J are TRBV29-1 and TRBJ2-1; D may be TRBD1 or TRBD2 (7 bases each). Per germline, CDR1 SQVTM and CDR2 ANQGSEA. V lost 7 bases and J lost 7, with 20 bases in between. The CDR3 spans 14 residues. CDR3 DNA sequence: TGCAGCGCCTGGGACAGCGGGACGAAAAATGAGCAGTTCTTC. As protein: CSAWDSGTKNEQFF.

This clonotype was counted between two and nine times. The CDR3 sequence: CSARVAGGNQPQHF. Here the CDR3 DNA reads TGCAGTGCTAGAGTGGCAGGGGGCAATCAGCCCCAGCATTTT. The J gene is TRBJ1-5, the V gene TRBV20-1, with a possible D match to TRBD1 (6 bases). V was shortened by 1 base and J by 2 bases, with 9 bases between the two germline ends. The CDR3 extends over 14 amino acids. Germline V gene lookup returns CDR1 DFQATT and CDR2 SNEGSKA (reference sequence).

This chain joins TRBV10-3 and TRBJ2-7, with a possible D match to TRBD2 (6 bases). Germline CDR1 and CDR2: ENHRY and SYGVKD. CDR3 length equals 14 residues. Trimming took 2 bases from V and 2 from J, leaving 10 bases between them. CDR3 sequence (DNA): TGTGCCATCAGTGAGGGGACTCGGCCCTACGAGCAGTACTTC. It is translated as CAISEGTRPYEQYF.

The CDR3 here is CASSSTGETGANVLTF. DNA of the CDR3: TGTGCCAGCAGCTCTACAGGGGAGACCGGGGCCAACGTCCTGACTTTC. The chain joins TRBV7-3 to TRBJ2-6, with 7 bases identical to TRBD1. The germline V gene has CDR1 SGHTA and CDR2 FQGTGA. After removal of 4 bases from V and 4 bases from J, the junction contained 7 bases not matched to a gene. The CDR3 runs to 16 residues.

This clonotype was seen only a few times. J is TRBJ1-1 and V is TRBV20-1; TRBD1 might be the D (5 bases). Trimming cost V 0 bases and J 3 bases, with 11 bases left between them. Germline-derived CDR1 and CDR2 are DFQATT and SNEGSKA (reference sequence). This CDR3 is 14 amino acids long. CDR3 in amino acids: CSARDVRAYTEAFF. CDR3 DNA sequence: TGCAGTGCTAGAGATGTCAGGGCATACACTGAAGCTTTCTTT.

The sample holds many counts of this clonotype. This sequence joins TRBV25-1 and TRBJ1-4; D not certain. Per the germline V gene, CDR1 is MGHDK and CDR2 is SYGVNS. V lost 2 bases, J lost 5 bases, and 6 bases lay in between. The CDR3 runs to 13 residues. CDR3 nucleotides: TGTGCCAGCAGTGAAGGGTCAAATGAAAAACTGTTTTTT. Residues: CASSEGSNEKLFF.

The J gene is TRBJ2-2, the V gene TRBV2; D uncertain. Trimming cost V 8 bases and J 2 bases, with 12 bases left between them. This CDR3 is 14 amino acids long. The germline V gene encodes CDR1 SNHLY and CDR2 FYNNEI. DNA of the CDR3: TGTGCCAGCGTCTTGGGCCCCAACACCGGGGAGCTGTTTTTT. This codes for CASVLGPNTGELFF.

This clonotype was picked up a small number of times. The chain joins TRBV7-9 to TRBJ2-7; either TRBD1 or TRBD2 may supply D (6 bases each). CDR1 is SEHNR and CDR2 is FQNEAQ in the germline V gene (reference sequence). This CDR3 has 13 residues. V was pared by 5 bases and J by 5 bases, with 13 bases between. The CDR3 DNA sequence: TGTGCCAGCAGCAGGGGGGCTAGCGACGAGCAGTACTTC. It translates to CASSRGASDEQYF.

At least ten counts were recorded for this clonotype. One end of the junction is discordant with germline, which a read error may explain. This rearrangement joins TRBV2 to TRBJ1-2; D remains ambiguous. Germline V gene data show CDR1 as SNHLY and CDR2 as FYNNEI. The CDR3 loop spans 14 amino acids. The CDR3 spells CASSEGRRNYGYTF. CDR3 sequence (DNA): TGCGCCAGCAGTGAGGGCAGGAGAAACTATGGCTACACCTTC.

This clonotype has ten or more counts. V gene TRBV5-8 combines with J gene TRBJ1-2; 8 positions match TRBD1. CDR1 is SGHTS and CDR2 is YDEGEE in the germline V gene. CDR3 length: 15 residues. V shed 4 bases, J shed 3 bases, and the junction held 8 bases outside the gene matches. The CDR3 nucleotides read TGTGCCAGCAGCCCAGGACAGGGCTCGGACTATGGCTACACCTTC. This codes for CASSPGQGSDYGYTF.

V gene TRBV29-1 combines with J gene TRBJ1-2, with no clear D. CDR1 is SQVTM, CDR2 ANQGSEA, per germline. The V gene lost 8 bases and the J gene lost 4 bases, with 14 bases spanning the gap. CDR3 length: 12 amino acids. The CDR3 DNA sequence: TGCAGCTTGGAGACCGCAGGCTATGGCTACACCTTC. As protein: CSLETAGYGYTF.

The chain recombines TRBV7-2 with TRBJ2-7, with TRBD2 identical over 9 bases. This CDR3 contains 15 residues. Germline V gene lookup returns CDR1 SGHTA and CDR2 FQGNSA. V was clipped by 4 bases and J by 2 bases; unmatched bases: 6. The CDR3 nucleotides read TGTGCCAGCAGCTCTGAGGGACTAGCTCCCTACGAGCAGTACTTC. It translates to CASSSEGLAPYEQYF. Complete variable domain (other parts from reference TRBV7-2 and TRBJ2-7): GAGVSQSPSNKVTEKGKDVELRCDPISGHTALYWYRQSLGQGLEFLIYFQGNSAPDKSGLPSDRFSAERTGGSVSTLTIQRTQQEDSAVYLCASSSEGLAPYEQYFGPGTRLTVT.

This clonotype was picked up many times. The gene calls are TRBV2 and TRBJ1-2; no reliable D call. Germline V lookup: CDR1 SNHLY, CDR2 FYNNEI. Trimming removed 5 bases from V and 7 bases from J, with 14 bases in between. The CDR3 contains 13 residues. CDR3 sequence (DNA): TGTGCCAGCAGTTCGGGGTTCTCCTCTGGCTACACCTTC. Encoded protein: CASSSGFSSGYTF.

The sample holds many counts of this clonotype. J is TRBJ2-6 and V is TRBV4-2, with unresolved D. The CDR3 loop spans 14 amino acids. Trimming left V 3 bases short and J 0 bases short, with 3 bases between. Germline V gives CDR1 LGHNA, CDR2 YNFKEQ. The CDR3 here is CASSQDSGANVLTF. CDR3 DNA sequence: TGTGCCAGCAGCCAGGACTCTGGGGCCAACGTCCTGACTTTC.

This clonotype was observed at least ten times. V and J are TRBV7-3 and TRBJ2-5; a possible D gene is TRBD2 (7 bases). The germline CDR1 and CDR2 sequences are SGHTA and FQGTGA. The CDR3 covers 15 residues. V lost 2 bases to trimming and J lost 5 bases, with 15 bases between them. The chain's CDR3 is CASSLLGGAGETQYF. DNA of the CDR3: TGTGCCAGCAGCTTATTGGGGGGGGCTGGCGAGACCCAGTACTTC.

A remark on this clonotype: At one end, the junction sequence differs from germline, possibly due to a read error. In DNA form, the CDR3 reads TGTGCTAGCAGCCCTTCGGCGGGGGGCCAAGAGACCCGGTACTTC. The encoded protein is CASSPSAGGQETRYF. The chain joins TRBV7-2 to TRBJ2-5, with TRBD2 matching over 8 bases. Germline V gene sequence: CDR1 SGHTA, CDR2 FQGNSA. The CDR3 has 15 residues.

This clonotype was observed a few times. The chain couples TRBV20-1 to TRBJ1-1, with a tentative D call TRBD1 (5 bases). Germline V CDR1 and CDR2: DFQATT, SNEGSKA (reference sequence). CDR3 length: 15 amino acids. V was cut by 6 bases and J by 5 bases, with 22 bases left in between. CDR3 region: CSAESRLGKGTEAFF. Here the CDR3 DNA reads TGCAGTGCGGAATCCCGGTTGGGGAAGGGGACTGAAGCTTTCTTT.

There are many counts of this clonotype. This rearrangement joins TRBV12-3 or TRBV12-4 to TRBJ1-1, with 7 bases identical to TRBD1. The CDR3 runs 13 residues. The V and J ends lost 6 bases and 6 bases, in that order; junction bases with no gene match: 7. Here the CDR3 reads CASSPGQVAEAFF. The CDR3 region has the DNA TGTGCCAGCAGCCCAGGACAGGTTGCTGAAGCTTTCTTT.

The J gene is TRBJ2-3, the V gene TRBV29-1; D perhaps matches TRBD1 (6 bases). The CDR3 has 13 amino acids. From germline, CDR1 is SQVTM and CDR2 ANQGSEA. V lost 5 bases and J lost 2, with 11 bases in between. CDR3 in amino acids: CSVRTGFTDTQYF. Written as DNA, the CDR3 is TGCAGCGTTCGTACAGGGTTCACAGATACGCAGTATTTT.

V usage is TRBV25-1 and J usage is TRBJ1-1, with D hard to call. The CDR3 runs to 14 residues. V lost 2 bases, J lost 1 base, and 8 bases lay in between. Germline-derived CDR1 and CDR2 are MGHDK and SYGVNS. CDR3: CASSEQQANTEAFF. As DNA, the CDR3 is TGTGCCAGCAGTGAACAGCAAGCGAACACTGAAGCTTTCTTT.